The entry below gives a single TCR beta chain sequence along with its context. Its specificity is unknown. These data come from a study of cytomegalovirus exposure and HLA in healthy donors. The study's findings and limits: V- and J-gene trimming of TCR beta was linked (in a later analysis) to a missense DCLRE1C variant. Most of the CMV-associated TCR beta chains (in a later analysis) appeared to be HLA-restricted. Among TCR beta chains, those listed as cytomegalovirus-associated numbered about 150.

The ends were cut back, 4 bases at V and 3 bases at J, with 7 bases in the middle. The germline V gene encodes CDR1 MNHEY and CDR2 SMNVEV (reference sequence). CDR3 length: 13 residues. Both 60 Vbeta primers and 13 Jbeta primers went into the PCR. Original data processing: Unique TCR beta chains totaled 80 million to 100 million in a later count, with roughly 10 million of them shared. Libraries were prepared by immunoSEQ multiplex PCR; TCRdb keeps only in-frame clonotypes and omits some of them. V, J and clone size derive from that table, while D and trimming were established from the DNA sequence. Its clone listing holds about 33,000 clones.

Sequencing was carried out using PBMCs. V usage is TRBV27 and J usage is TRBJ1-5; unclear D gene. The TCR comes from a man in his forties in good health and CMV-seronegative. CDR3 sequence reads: CASSSGYNQPQHF. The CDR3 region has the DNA TGTGCCAGCAGTTCGGGGTACAATCAGCCCCAGCATTTT.